Listed here are 18 T cell receptor beta chains from one sample, sequenced in a study of shared clonotypes between healthy human individuals. In the naive CD8 group, cells lacked CD45RO and were positively selected for CCR7, so terminally differentiated effector memory CD45RA+ cells were left out. Sequenced by immunoSEQ multiplex PCR; TCRdb stores in-frame clones only, minus some. The table has millions of clones, roughly 91% seen once; the top ten hold under 2%. Sequencing was performed on naive CD8+ T cells from PBMCs. Receptors were obtained from a man younger than 35 in good health. Some clones in this sample may be carry-over from other donors' samples.

The J gene is TRBJ2-1, the V gene TRBV11-2; no definite D call. The CDR3 is 18 amino acids. V lost 5 bases and J 6 bases, leaving 26 bases between the germline ends. Germline CDR1 is SGHAT and CDR2 is FQNNGV. The CDR3 protein is CASSPPMRGITPGNEQFF. In nucleotides, the CDR3 is TGTGCCAGCAGCCCACCCATGCGCGGAATAACGCCGGGCAATGAGCAGTTCTTC.

The chain is built from TRBV7-9 and TRBJ2-1, with 9 bases matching TRBD1. Germline V gives CDR1 SEHNR, CDR2 FQNEAQ (reference sequence). The CDR3 length is 17 residues. V shed 2 bases and J 6 bases; nucleotides not matched to a gene: 11. The CDR3 loop reads CASSLSGTGHSVNEQFF. The CDR3 nucleotides read TGTGCCAGCAGCTTATCGGGGACAGGGCACAGCGTCAATGAGCAGTTCTTC.

This clone was seen a single time. Other DNA sequences in this specimen translate into the identical CDR3. This sequence joins TRBV13 and TRBJ2-7; 8 bases are shared with TRBD1. Germline assignment: CDR1 PRHDT and CDR2 FYEKMQ (reference sequence). The CDR3 has 14 amino acids. Trimming at V came to 0 bases and at J to 4 bases, leaving 2 bases not matched to a gene. The CDR3 sequence is CASSLGQGAYEQYF. CDR3 bases: TGTGCCAGCAGCTTAGGCCAGGGGGCATACGAGCAGTACTTC.

The count of this clone is one. The V gene is TRBV28, the J gene TRBJ2-3; TRBD2 matches 12 bases. J was trimmed by 1 base and V by 2 bases; bases with no gene match: 7. In germline, CDR1 is MDHEN, CDR2 SYDVKM. The CDR3 contains 18 residues. The DNA for the CDR3 is TGTGCCAGCAGTTTAGGGCTAGCGGGAGGGCCGGGCACAGATACGCAGTATTTT. Translated, it gives CASSLGLAGGPGTDTQYF.

The chain links TRBV5-1 to TRBJ2-7, with a tentative D call TRBD1 (5 bases). Germline CDR1 SGHRS, CDR2 YFSETQ. The CDR3 totals 16 residues. Trimming took 0 bases from V and 2 from J, leaving 15 bases between them. CDR3 coding DNA: TGCGCCAGCAGCTTGGAGGCCAGGGCGATTACCTACGAGCAGTACTTC. Protein product: CASSLEARAITYEQYF. Complete variable domain (other parts from reference TRBV5-1 and TRBJ2-7): KAGVTQTPRYLIKTRGQQVTLSCSPISGHRSVSWYQQTPGQGLQFLFEYFSETQRNKGNFPGRFSGRQFSNSRSEMNVSTLELGDSALYLCASSLEARAITYEQYFGPGTRLTVT.

The chain carries TRBV13 and TRBJ1-2; no reliable D call. Germline CDR1 reads PRHDT; CDR2 reads FYEKMQ (reference sequence). This CDR3 is built from 15 residues. V was trimmed by 0 bases and J by 6 bases, leaving 14 bases between them. CDR3 DNA: TGTGCCAGCAGCTTAGGACGCGGACTAAAGGATGGCTACACCTTC. Its translation is CASSLGRGLKDGYTF.

The V call is TRBV15, the J call TRBJ2-1, with 14 nucleotides matching TRBD2. The CDR3 has 15 amino acids. Per the germline V gene, CDR1 is LNHNV and CDR2 is YYDKDF (reference sequence). Germline trimming cut 3 bases from V and 8 bases from J; bases unmatched to any gene: 3. This CDR3 is CATSSGTSGGDEQFF. The DNA for the CDR3 is TGTGCCACCAGCAGCGGGACTAGCGGGGGCGATGAGCAGTTCTTC.

This chain links TRBV27 with TRBJ2-3; TRBD1 matches at 9 bases. V trimming: 7 bases; J trimming: 5 bases; junction bases outside the gene matches: 13. The CDR3 consists of 16 residues. Germline values: CDR1 MNHEY, CDR2 SMNVEV (reference sequence). CDR3 residues: CASKARDRDFGDTQYF. CDR3 nucleotide sequence: TGTGCCAGCAAAGCCCGGGACAGGGATTTTGGAGATACGCAGTATTTT.

This chain links TRBV6-5 with TRBJ2-7, with 10 bases lining up with TRBD1. The CDR3 is made up of 15 amino acids. Germline V gene sequence: CDR1 MNHEY, CDR2 SVGAGI. Losses at the gene ends were 3 bases for V and 3 bases for J; bases not matched to a gene: 5. The CDR3 spells CASSYNRDRGYEQYF. The DNA of the CDR3 is TGTGCCAGCAGTTATAACCGGGACAGGGGCTACGAGCAGTACTTC.

This clone was observed a single time. The chain carries TRBV7-2 and TRBJ1-2; no definite D call. V was cut by 4 bases and J by 0 bases, with 15 bases left in between. The CDR3 length is 16 residues. CDR1 is SGHTA, CDR2 FQGNSA, per germline. CDR3 DNA sequence: TGTGCCAGCAGCTCCCAGCCTTGGGGAGCTAACTATGGCTACACCTTC. Its protein is CASSSQPWGANYGYTF.

The chain joins TRBV9 to TRBJ2-3, with TRBD2 identical over 14 bases. J was trimmed by 4 bases and V by 3 bases; bases with no gene match: 7. From germline, CDR1 is SGDLS and CDR2 YYNGEE. The CDR3 loop spans 17 amino acids. Written as DNA, the CDR3 is TGTGCCAGCAGCGGAGCCGGGACTAGCGGGAGTGCAGATACGCAGTATTTT. This gives the protein CASSGAGTSGSADTQYF.

J is TRBJ2-5 and V is TRBV4-2; TRBD2 matches at 8 bases. CDR3 length equals 16 residues. Germline V gives CDR1 LGHNA, CDR2 YNFKEQ. Unmatched junction bases numbered 7, after V lost 1 base and J lost 3 bases. In DNA, the CDR3 is TGTGCCAGCAGCCAAGTACGGGAGGGCCGAGAAGAGACCCAGTACTTC. It codes for CASSQVREGREETQYF.

This clone was recorded once. The chain couples TRBV6-5 to TRBJ1-1, with TRBD1 as a possible D gene (5 bases). The CDR3 extends over 14 amino acids. Germline CDR1 reads MNHEY; CDR2 reads SVGAGI. Trimming shortened V by 6 bases and J by 3 bases, and 14 bases separated the two germline ends. The DNA of the CDR3 is TGTGCCAGCAGCTGGGGAGGGGAGGACACTGAAGCTTTCTTT. Its translation is CASSWGGEDTEAFF.

The gene calls are TRBV30 and TRBJ2-2; unclear D gene. V was pared by 5 bases and J by 4 bases, with 14 bases between. The germline V gene has CDR1 GTSNPN and CDR2 SVGIG (reference sequence). The CDR3 consists of 14 residues. DNA of the CDR3: TGTGCCTGGGGTGCACGCCGTGTCACCGGGGAGCTGTTTTTT. It codes for CAWGARRVTGELFF.

The CDR3 loop is CASSPGLGQPQHF. The CDR3 DNA sequence: TGTGCCAGCAGCCCAGGGTTGGGGCAGCCCCAGCATTTT. J is TRBJ1-5 and V is TRBV7-2; D might be TRBD1 (5 bases). Trimming stripped 5 bases from V and 7 bases from J, with 12 bases between. Looked up from germline, CDR1 is SGHTA and CDR2 is FQGNSA. The CDR3 is made up of 13 amino acids.

The chain is built from TRBV27 and TRBJ2-1; 12 bases align to TRBD2. Germline-derived CDR1 and CDR2 are MNHEY and SMNVEV (reference sequence). The CDR3 has 16 amino acids. The V and J ends lost 5 bases and 4 bases, in that order; junction bases with no gene match: 6. The CDR3 DNA is TGTGCCAGCAGTCTCGGACTAGCGGGGAGGTACAATGAGCAGTTCTTC. As protein: CASSLGLAGRYNEQFF.

V and J are TRBV14 and TRBJ2-1, with D tentatively TRBD1 or TRBD2 (6 bases each). Germline V CDR1 and CDR2: SGHDN, FVKESK. V gave up 3 bases and J gave up 6 bases, with 18 bases separating them. The CDR3 runs 16 residues. For the CDR3, the DNA is TGTGCCAGCAGCCAGGAGGGGGGTAGGGAAGGCAATGAGCAGTTCTTC. It is translated as CASSQEGGREGNEQFF.

The chain has TRBV19 and TRBJ1-5; 9 bases are shared with TRBD1. The V segment lost 0 bases and the J segment 9 bases; nucleotides outside the gene matches: 21. This CDR3 is built from 20 residues. Germline loops: CDR1 LNHDA, CDR2 SQIVND (reference sequence). The CDR3 protein is CASSIDLLDTGGANLGPQHF. CDR3 bases: TGTGCCAGTAGTATAGATCTCTTGGATACAGGGGGCGCGAATCTGGGGCCCCAGCATTTT.